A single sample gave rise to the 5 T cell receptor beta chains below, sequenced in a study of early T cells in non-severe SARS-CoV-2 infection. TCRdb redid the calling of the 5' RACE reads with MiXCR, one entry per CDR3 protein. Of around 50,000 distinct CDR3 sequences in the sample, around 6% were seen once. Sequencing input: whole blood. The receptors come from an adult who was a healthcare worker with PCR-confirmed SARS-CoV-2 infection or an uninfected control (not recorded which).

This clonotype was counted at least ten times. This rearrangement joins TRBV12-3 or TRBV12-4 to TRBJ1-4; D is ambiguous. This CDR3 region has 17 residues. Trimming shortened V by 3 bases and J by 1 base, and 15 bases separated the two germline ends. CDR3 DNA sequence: TGTGCCAGCAGTTTGGCAGGTGCCACACTAACTAATGAAAAACTGTTTTTT. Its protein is CASSLAGATLTNEKLFF.

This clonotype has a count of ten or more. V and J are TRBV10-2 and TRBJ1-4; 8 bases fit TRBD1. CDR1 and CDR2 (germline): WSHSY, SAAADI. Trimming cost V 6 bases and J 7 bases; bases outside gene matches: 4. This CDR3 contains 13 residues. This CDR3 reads CASSDRGGEKLFF. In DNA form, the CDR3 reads TGCGCCAGCAGCGACAGGGGAGGTGAAAAACTGTTTTTT.

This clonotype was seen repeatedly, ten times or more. The CDR3 bases are TGCGCCAGCAGCCAAGTCACAGGGCGTGAGCAGTACTTC. Protein: CASSQVTGREQYF. The rearrangement joins TRBV4-1 to TRBJ2-7; D is possibly TRBD1 (6 bases). V gave up 1 base and J gave up 7 bases, with 11 bases separating them. The CDR3 spans 13 residues. Germline V gene sequence: CDR1 MGHRA, CDR2 YSYEKL.

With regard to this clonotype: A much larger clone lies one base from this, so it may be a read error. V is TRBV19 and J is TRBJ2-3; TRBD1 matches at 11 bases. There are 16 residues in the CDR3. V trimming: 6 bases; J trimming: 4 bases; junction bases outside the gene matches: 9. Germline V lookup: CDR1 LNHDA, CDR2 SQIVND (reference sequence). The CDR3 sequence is CASSNQDRGRADTQYF. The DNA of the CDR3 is TGTGCCAGTAGCAACCAGGACAGGGGGCGCGCAGATACGCAGTATTTT.

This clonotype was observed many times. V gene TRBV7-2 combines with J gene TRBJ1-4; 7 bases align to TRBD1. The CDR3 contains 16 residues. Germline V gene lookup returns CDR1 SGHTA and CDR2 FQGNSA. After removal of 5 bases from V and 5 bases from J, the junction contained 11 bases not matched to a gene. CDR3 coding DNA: TGTGCCAGCAGCAATTTTCCGGGACAGTACAATGAAAAACTGTTTTTT. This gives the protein CASSNFPGQYNEKLFF.